Following are 22 T cell receptor beta chains from one sample sequenced in a study of shared clonotypes between healthy human individuals. Clones were read by immunoSEQ multiplex PCR, and TCRdb kept only the in-frame ones, dropping some. The sample records fewer than 400,000 clones, 74% being singletons. Sequencing used memory CD4+ T cells sorted from blood. Subset specified: CD45RA-negative fraction. All receptors come from a young man in good health.

V and J are TRBV5-4 and TRBJ2-1, with D perhaps TRBD1 (5 bases). The CDR3 extends over 15 amino acids. CDR1 is SGHNT and CDR2 is YYREEE in the germline V gene (reference sequence). V was cut by 0 bases and J by 6 bases, with 13 bases left in between. CDR3 sequence (DNA): TGTGCCAGCAGCTTGGACCAATCTAGGGGCAATGAGCAGTTCTTC. It yields the protein CASSLDQSRGNEQFF.

Comment on this clone: The same CDR3 also results from other DNA sequences found in this sample. V is TRBV11-2 and J is TRBJ2-1; no firm D call. The CDR3 is 15 amino acids. Germline V CDR1 and CDR2: SGHAT, FQNNGV. Trimming removed 1 base at V and 0 bases at J, with 7 bases between. CDR3 protein: CASSLGRSSYNEQFF. The CDR3, as DNA: TGTGCCAGCAGCTTAGGCCGGAGCTCCTACAATGAGCAGTTCTTC.

This clone was found many times. The rearrangement uses TRBV19 and TRBJ2-1; D possibly corresponds to TRBD1 (6 bases). The CDR3 sequence is 14 residues long. Trimming removed 5 bases from V and 0 bases from J, with 8 bases in between. Germline V lookup: CDR1 LNHDA, CDR2 SQIVND (reference sequence). The CDR3 is CASSVDSSYNEQFF. The CDR3 DNA is TGTGCCAGTAGTGTGGACAGCTCCTACAATGAGCAGTTCTTC.

Details on this clone: Other DNA sequences in the sample encode the same CDR3. The chain employs TRBV30 and TRBJ1-1, with 8 bases that match TRBD1. V shed 5 bases, J shed 4 bases, and the junction held 18 bases outside the gene matches. Germline V gene data show CDR1 as GTSNPN and CDR2 as SVGIG (reference sequence). The CDR3 extends over 17 amino acids. CDR3 loop: CAWESGTGGLWGTEAFF. The CDR3 coding sequence is TGTGCCTGGGAATCCGGGACAGGAGGCTTGTGGGGCACTGAAGCTTTCTTT.

The rearrangement joins TRBV5-1 to TRBJ2-7; no clear D. Germline CDR1 and CDR2: SGHRS and YFSETQ. Trimming removed 0 bases from V and 2 bases from J, with 6 bases in between. This CDR3 spans 13 amino acids. Here the CDR3 DNA reads TGCGCCAGCAGCTTGGACAGAACCTACGAGCAGTACTTC. Its protein product is CASSLDRTYEQYF.

The rearrangement uses TRBV11-2 and TRBJ2-6; D unclear. V was shortened by 5 bases and J by 5 bases, with 19 bases between the two germline ends. The CDR3 extends over 17 amino acids. The germline gives CDR1 SGHAT, CDR2 FQNNGV. CDR3 nucleotide sequence: TGTGCCAGCAGCATTAGAGAGCAACAAAGTCGGGCCAACGTCCTGACTTTC. This sequence encodes CASSIREQQSRANVLTF.

The sample holds many counts of this clone. The V and J genes are TRBV21-1 and TRBJ2-1; TRBD2, as called in the table, went unchecked against the DNA. TRBV21-1 is shown as a pseudogene. This CDR3 is built from 18 residues. This CDR3 is CASSKARRRAASYNEQFF. In DNA form, the CDR3 reads TGTGCCAGCAGCAAAGCGCGTAGGAGGGCAGCCTCCTACAATGAGCAGTTCTTC.

The chain recombines TRBV5-1 with TRBJ2-5; TRBD1 matches 10 bases. V lost 0 bases to trimming and J lost 2 bases; unmatched junction nucleotides: 4. The CDR3 has 16 residues. Germline lookup yields CDR1 SGHRS and CDR2 YFSETQ. CDR3 in amino acids: CASSLGGGQGQETQYF. In DNA form, the CDR3 reads TGCGCCAGCAGCTTGGGAGGGGGACAGGGGCAAGAGACCCAGTACTTC.

This chain links TRBV28 with TRBJ2-3, with 10 nucleotides matching TRBD1. V lost 8 bases to trimming and J lost 5 bases; unmatched junction nucleotides: 7. There are 14 residues in the CDR3. Germline CDR1 MDHEN, CDR2 SYDVKM. As DNA, the CDR3 is TGTGCCAGCGGGACGACAGGGGGCATAGATACGCAGTATTTT. Translation: CASGTTGGIDTQYF. The entire variable domain, with the rest obtained from reference TRBV28 and TRBJ2-3, is as follows: DVKVTQSSRYLVKRTGEKVFLECVQDMDHENMFWYRQDPGLGLRLIYFSYDVKMKEKGDIPEGYSVSREKKERFSLILESASTNQTSMYLCASGTTGGIDTQYFGPGTRLTVL.

The V and J genes are TRBV19 and TRBJ2-1; the match to TRBD1 covers 7 bases. The J segment lost 7 bases and the V segment lost 4 bases, leaving 7 bases of the junction unmatched. This CDR3 has 14 amino acids. The germline V gene encodes CDR1 LNHDA and CDR2 SQIVND (reference sequence). CDR3: CASSTLRGWNEQFF. The CDR3 DNA follows: TGTGCCAGTAGTACGCTCAGGGGGTGGAATGAGCAGTTCTTC.

This clone has more than one count but fewer than ten. This chain connects TRBV10-1 to TRBJ1-2; D is uncertain. The V and J ends lost 8 bases and 4 bases respectively, with 14 bases between them. Germline V gives CDR1 WNHNN, CDR2 SYGVQD (reference sequence). This CDR3 contains 13 residues. The CDR3 coding sequence is TGCGCCAGCGGTGGACGGCCGATCTATGGCTACACCTTC. This sequence encodes CASGGRPIYGYTF.

The chain combines TRBV7-9 with TRBJ2-2; the match to TRBD2 covers 10 bases. This CDR3 is 17 amino acids long. Unmatched junction bases numbered 8, after V lost 5 bases and J lost 2 bases. The germline V gene encodes CDR1 SEHNR and CDR2 FQNEAQ (reference sequence). The CDR3 DNA is TGTGCCAGCAGCCTTCCTAGCGGGAGAACAAACACCGGGGAGCTGTTTTTT. This codes for CASSLPSGRTNTGELFF.

The rearrangement links TRBV14 to TRBJ2-1, with D possibly TRBD1 on 6 matching bases. Germline loops: CDR1 SGHDN, CDR2 FVKESK. V lost 4 bases, J lost 12 bases, and 13 bases lay in between. CDR3 length equals 12 residues. The CDR3: CASSPGLRGQFF. The CDR3 coding sequence is TGTGCCAGCAGCCCCGGCCTCAGGGGGCAGTTCTTC.

V gene TRBV9 combines with J gene TRBJ2-3; D is unresolved. The CDR3 totals 13 residues. The V end lost 0 bases, the J end lost 6 bases, and 8 bases lay between the germline ends. Germline CDR1 reads SGDLS; CDR2 reads YYNGEE. The DNA for the CDR3 is TGTGCCAGCAGCGTAGTTCCGTCGGATACGCAGTATTTT. This codes for CASSVVPSDTQYF.

The J gene is TRBJ1-5, the V gene TRBV2; tentative D call: TRBD1 (5 bases). V was clipped by 6 bases and J by 8 bases, with 17 bases between them. The CDR3 runs to 14 residues. The germline CDR1 and CDR2 sequences are SNHLY and FYNNEI. CDR3 region: CASRNMGGGEPQHF. The CDR3 region has the DNA TGTGCCAGCAGGAATATGGGGGGTGGGGAGCCCCAGCATTTT.

This chain uses TRBV2 with TRBJ1-1, with D possibly TRBD1 on 5 matching bases. The CDR3 totals 13 residues. Trimming cost V 7 bases and J 1 base, with 10 bases left between them. Germline CDR1 is SNHLY and CDR2 is FYNNEI. CDR3 protein: CASTPGRNTEAFF. The CDR3 nucleotides are TGTGCCAGCACACCAGGGAGGAACACTGAAGCTTTCTTT. Full variable domain (outside the CDR3, taken from reference TRBV2 and TRBJ1-1): EPEVTQTPSHQVTQMGQEVILRCVPISNHLYFYWYRQILGQKVEFLVSFYNNEISEKSEIFDDQFSVERPDGSNFTLKIRSTKLEDSAMYFCASTPGRNTEAFFGQGTRLTVV.

V and J are TRBV5-1 and TRBJ2-7; the match to TRBD2 covers 8 bases. This CDR3 contains 15 residues. The V gene end was trimmed by 2 bases and the J gene end by 6 bases; junction bases not matched to a gene: 10. Germline CDR1 SGHRS, CDR2 YFSETQ. As DNA, the CDR3 is TGCGCCAGCAGCTTTGGACGGACTAGCTTTGCCGAGCAGTACTTC. The encoded protein is CASSFGRTSFAEQYF.

The chain couples TRBV10-3 to TRBJ2-7, with 10 bases identical to TRBD1. V shed 6 bases and J 3 bases; nucleotides not matched to a gene: 5. Germline-derived CDR1 and CDR2 are ENHRY and SYGVKD. This CDR3 is 14 amino acids long. This CDR3 is CAISGQGEGYEQYF. The CDR3 DNA follows: TGTGCCATCAGCGGACAGGGGGAGGGCTACGAGCAGTACTTC.

The chain combines TRBV28 with TRBJ2-1; 12 bases map to TRBD2. Germline-derived CDR1 and CDR2 are MDHEN and SYDVKM. V trimming: 5 bases; J trimming: 7 bases; junction bases outside the gene matches: 6. CDR3 length: 15 amino acids. The CDR3 loop is CASSTGTSGPNEQFF. CDR3 DNA: TGTGCCAGCAGTACCGGGACTAGCGGGCCTAATGAGCAGTTCTTC.

This sequence joins TRBV5-6 and TRBJ2-1; the D gene is possibly TRBD2 (5 bases). The CDR3 runs to 16 residues. The germline gives CDR1 SGHDT, CDR2 YYEEEE. The V gene lost 0 bases and the J gene lost 6 bases, with 16 bases spanning the gap. This CDR3 is CASSLGGVIKGNEQFF. DNA of the CDR3: TGTGCCAGCAGCTTGGGGGGAGTTATAAAGGGCAATGAGCAGTTCTTC.

The chain employs TRBV5-1 and TRBJ1-1, with a weak D call TRBD1 (6 bases). In germline, CDR1 is SGHRS, CDR2 YFSETQ. This CDR3 has 14 residues. V gave up 2 bases and J gave up 6 bases, with 14 bases separating them. DNA for the CDR3: TGCGCCAGCAGCTTTGGGGGGGCCGGCGCTGAAGCTTTCTTT. Its protein is CASSFGGAGAEAFF.

This chain joins TRBV27 and TRBJ2-5; 7 bases are shared with TRBD2. The length of the CDR3 is 15 residues. The germline V gene encodes CDR1 MNHEY and CDR2 SMNVEV (reference sequence). The V gene end was trimmed by 4 bases and the J gene end by 3 bases; junction bases not matched to a gene: 8. CDR3 amino acids: CASSSWGGEKETQYF. DNA for the CDR3: TGTGCCAGCAGTTCGTGGGGAGGGGAGAAAGAGACCCAGTACTTC.